The 16 T cell receptor beta chains given below trace back to one sample, sequenced in a study of regulatory T cells in long-lasting Graves disease. To make TCR beta libraries, researchers used iRepertoire HTBI primers and Arm-PCR of CDR3 regions. TCRdb passed the multiplex PCR reads through MiXCR, listing each CDR3 protein once. Of a few hundred thousand distinct CDR3 sequences detected, around a fifth appear once; the ten largest clones hold just over 55%. The time point denotes: persistent/refractory GD, antithyroid drugs over 5 years with positive TRAb. RNA isolated from PBMCs was used to make the TCR library. Material: peripheral blood mononuclear cells (PBMCs), obtained when the disease was refractory, from a patient treated with antithyroid drugs. These receptors originate from a female donor with Graves disease.

V gene TRBV7-2 combines with J gene TRBJ2-2; no firm D call. Trimming removed 0 bases from V and 5 bases from J, with 7 bases in between. This CDR3 spans 14 amino acids. In germline, CDR1 is SGHTA, CDR2 FQGNSA. The chain's CDR3 is CASSLAGLTGELFF. The CDR3, as DNA: TGTGCCAGCAGCTTAGCGGGATTAACCGGGGAGCTGTTTTTT.

The J gene is TRBJ1-6, the V gene TRBV7-2, with D possibly being TRBD1 (6 bases). Germline CDR1 SGHTA, CDR2 FQGNSA. The CDR3 length is 15 residues. With 6 bases removed from V and 1 base from J, the gap between germline ends came to 10 bases. The CDR3 spells CASSLDRSYNSPLHF. In DNA form, the CDR3 reads TGTGCCAGCAGTCTTGACAGGTCCTATAATTCACCCCTCCACTTT.

This clonotype was counted between two and nine times. V is TRBV7-9 and J is TRBJ1-4; D may be TRBD1 (6 bases). With 5 bases removed from V and 7 bases from J, the gap between germline ends came to 17 bases. This CDR3 comprises 15 residues. CDR1 is SEHNR and CDR2 is FQNEAQ in the germline V gene (reference sequence). This chain's CDR3 is CASSVRTDRVEKLFF. In DNA, the CDR3 is TGTGCCAGCAGCGTAAGGACAGACCGGGTTGAAAAACTGTTTTTT.

The sample holds many counts of this clonotype. The chain carries TRBV2 and TRBJ1-5; D may be TRBD1 (6 bases). Germline CDR1 is SNHLY and CDR2 is FYNNEI. The ends were cut back, 6 bases at V and 2 bases at J, with 11 bases in the middle. The CDR3 runs 14 residues. CDR3 protein: CASRETGGNQPQHF. The CDR3 nucleotides are TGTGCCAGCAGGGAGACAGGTGGCAATCAGCCCCAGCATTTT.

This clonotype was detected ten times or more. The chain joins TRBV7-2 to TRBJ1-6, with 9 nucleotides matching TRBD1. The CDR3 sequence is 15 residues long. V lost 3 bases and J lost 5; bases outside the gene matches: 2. CDR1 is SGHTA and CDR2 is FQGNSA in the germline V gene. CDR3 in amino acids: CASSFGQGHNSPLHF. CDR3 bases: TGTGCCAGCAGCTTTGGACAGGGGCATAATTCACCCCTCCACTTT. Drawing the rest from reference TRBV7-2 and TRBJ1-6, the complete variable domain is GAGVSQSPSNKVTEKGKDVELRCDPISGHTALYWYRQSLGQGLEFLIYFQGNSAPDKSGLPSDRFSAERTGGSVSTLTIQRTQQEDSAVYLCASSFGQGHNSPLHFGNGTRLTVT.

This clonotype was observed many times. The chain links TRBV28 to TRBJ1-5; no clear D gene. CDR1 is MDHEN and CDR2 is SYDVKM in the germline V gene. CDR3 length: 16 residues. V was clipped by 4 bases and J by 0 bases, with 13 bases between them. CDR3 nucleotides: TGTGCCAGCAGTTCGTTCCGGTTCGGTAGCAATCAGCCCCAGCATTTT. Translation gives CASSSFRFGSNQPQHF.

This chain joins TRBV30 and TRBJ1-1, with D maybe TRBD1 (5 bases). Germline V CDR1 and CDR2: GTSNPN, SVGIG (reference sequence). Between the trimmed V and J ends, which lost 0 bases and 6 bases, there was a span of 17 bases. This CDR3 is 15 amino acids long. This CDR3 reads CAWSVQWPRDAEAFF. In DNA, the CDR3 is TGTGCCTGGAGTGTACAGTGGCCAAGGGACGCTGAAGCTTTCTTT.

Worth noting for this clonotype: Given a much more abundant clone one base away, this may be a read error. The chain couples TRBV9 to TRBJ2-5; TRBD1 aligns across 8 bases. Germline CDR1 SGDLS, CDR2 YYNGEE. The length of the CDR3 is 16 residues. The V segment lost 0 bases and the J segment 7 bases; nucleotides outside the gene matches: 11. CDR3 residues: CASSVDLGQGKGTQYF. The CDR3 bases are TGTGCCAGCAGCGTAGATCTTGGACAGGGAAAAGGGACCCAGTACTTC. Full variable domain (missing parts from reference TRBV9 and TRBJ2-5): DSGVTQTPKHLITATGQRVTLRCSPRSGDLSVYWYQQSLDQGLQFLIQYYNGEERAKGNILERFSAQQFPDLHSELNLSSLELGDSALYFCASSVDLGQGKGTQYFGPGTRLLVL.

The V call is TRBV9, the J call TRBJ2-7; 7 nucleotides match TRBD2. CDR3 length: 15 residues. Trimming at V came to 4 bases and at J to 7 bases, leaving 14 bases not matched to a gene. Germline lookup yields CDR1 SGDLS and CDR2 YYNGEE. The CDR3 protein is CASSPLAGAVGEQYF. In nucleotides, the CDR3 is TGTGCCAGCAGCCCTTTAGCGGGTGCCGTTGGAGAGCAGTACTTC.

This clonotype was found many times. The chain uses TRBV12-3 or TRBV12-4 and TRBJ2-5, with a possible D match to TRBD2 (6 bases). This CDR3 has 14 residues. Trimming cost V 6 bases and J 4 bases, with 15 bases left between them. The CDR3 is CASSSGTRGETQYF. The CDR3 bases are TGTGCCAGCAGCTCGGGGACTCGAGGAGAGACCCAGTACTTC.

The chain uses TRBV9 and TRBJ2-1; D is possibly TRBD1 (6 bases). The CDR3 has 16 residues. Germline V lookup: CDR1 SGDLS, CDR2 YYNGEE. Trimming took off 1 base at V and 7 bases at J, with 18 bases between the two ends. The CDR3 loop is CASSVLGLPGENEQFF. CDR3 DNA sequence: TGTGCCAGCAGCGTACTCGGACTCCCAGGGGAGAATGAGCAGTTCTTC.

This clonotype was observed a handful of times. J is TRBJ2-7 and V is TRBV6-1; no firm D call. V was clipped by 6 bases and J by 3 bases, with 6 bases between them. This CDR3 has 11 residues. From germline, CDR1 is MNHNS and CDR2 SASEGT. The CDR3 bases are TGTGCCAGCAGAGCTTTCTACGAGCAGTACTTC. This codes for CASRAFYEQYF.

The chain carries TRBV6-5 and TRBJ1-2, with 8 bases matching TRBD1. Germline loops: CDR1 MNHEY, CDR2 SVGAGI. V gave up 0 bases and J gave up 7 bases; unmatched junction bases: 7. The CDR3 consists of 15 residues. This CDR3 reads CASSYSRQGLSGYTF. CDR3 nucleotide sequence: TGTGCCAGCAGTTACTCAAGACAGGGGCTCAGTGGCTACACCTTC.

The gene calls are TRBV5-1 and TRBJ2-6, with D possibly being TRBD1 (5 bases). The V and J ends lost 2 bases and 0 bases respectively, with 18 bases between them. Germline CDR1 and CDR2: SGHRS and YFSETQ. There are 19 residues in the CDR3. The CDR3 coding sequence is TGCGCCAGCAGCTTTGGGTGGCCCGGACATAGCTCTGGGGCCAACGTCCTGACTTTC. Its protein is CASSFGWPGHSSGANVLTF.

This clonotype was counted only a few times. The CDR3 sequence is CASSLTSGRAAEQFF. CDR3 DNA sequence: TGTGCCAGCAGCTTGACTAGCGGGAGGGCCGCTGAGCAGTTCTTC. V usage is TRBV7-3 and J usage is TRBJ2-1, with 14 bases matching TRBD2. The CDR3 consists of 15 residues. V gave up 3 bases and J gave up 9 bases; unmatched junction bases: 4. Germline-derived CDR1 and CDR2 are SGHTA and FQGTGA.

This clonotype occurred many times. This chain joins TRBV6-2 or TRBV6-3 and TRBJ2-7; a possible D gene is TRBD2 (6 bases). The CDR3 is made up of 15 amino acids. V lost 5 bases and J lost 6, with 20 bases in between. Germline lookup yields CDR1 MNHEY and CDR2 SVGEGT. The CDR3, as DNA: TGTGCCAGCAGTGAAATCCAGGGACTTGGTCGCGAGCAGTACTTC. Protein: CASSEIQGLGREQYF.